The rows below give T cell receptor beta chains drawn from one sample of a study of cytotoxic CD8 clonotypes in ibrutinib-treated CLL. This table comes from immunoSEQ multiplex PCR, and its TCRdb copy is limited to in-frame clones, with some not included. The sample consists of just over 200,000 clones, just over 70% of them appearing once. Sequencing used PBMCs, obtained after 12 months of ibrutinib treatment. The receptor source for this set is a human donor with chronic lymphocytic leukemia. Both conserved end residues are part of each CDR3. The order of the fields is D gene, J gene, V gene, clone size, CDR3 DNA, CDR3 protein. D genes are given only for firm matches. Not every row has a clone size; where given, it reads once, few, many or a size class.

.,TRBJ2-7,TRBV6-6,.,TGTGCCAGCAGACGGACAGACTACTCTACCTACGAGCAGTACTTC,CASRRTDYSTYEQYF
.,TRBJ1-2,TRBV5-1,few,TGCGCCAGCAGCTTGCAGGATAACTATGGCTACACCTTC,CASSLQDNYGYTF
.,TRBJ1-5,TRBV7-9,.,TGTGCCAGCAGCTTAGCCGGGAGGCCCCAGCATTTT,CASSLAGRPQHF
TRBD1,TRBJ1-2,TRBV9,once,TGTGCCAGCAGCGTAGCCACAGGGGGAAAAGAGGAGGGCTACACCTTC,CASSVATGGKEEGYTF
.,TRBJ1-3,TRBV28,few,TGTGCCAGTCCCCCCTCAGGACCCTCTGGAAACACCATATATTTT,CASPPSGPSGNTIYF
.,TRBJ2-7,TRBV9,once,TGTGCCAGCAGCCCAATCGGGGGGCCTGGATCGGGAGAGCAGTACTTC,CASSPIGGPGSGEQYF
.,TRBJ1-1,TRBV6-5,.,TGTGCCAGCAGTCCTAGGGCAGGGCTTGAAGCTTTCTTT,CASSPRAGLEAFF
.,TRBJ1-1,TRBV5-4,.,TGTGCCAGCAGGGTCGGCCCTGATGACACTGAAGCTTTCTTT,CASRVGPDDTEAFF
TRBD1,TRBJ1-4,TRBV9,.,TGTGCCAGCAGCGCCTTGCCCGGACAGGGGGCGGTTGAAAAACTGTTTTTT,CASSALPGQGAVEKLFF
.,TRBJ2-7,TRBV29-1,.,TGCAGCGTGCGAGGCGGAACCTACGAGCAGTACTTC,CSVRGGTYEQYF
TRBD1,TRBJ2-5,TRBV5-5,few,TGTGCCAGCAGCGAAGACAGGGTTGAGACCCAGTACTTC,CASSEDRVETQYF
.,TRBJ2-7,TRBV5-1,.,TGCGCCAGCAGCGCCGCAGGGAGCTCCTACGAGCAGTACTTC,CASSAAGSSYEQYF
.,TRBJ2-1,TRBV13,.,TGTGCCAGCAGCTTCCCCGGAGGGCGGTTATATGAGCAGTTCTTC,CASSFPGGRLYEQFF
.,TRBJ2-7,TRBV19,.,TGTGCCAGTGGAGGGCCAGGTTTCTACGAGCAGTACTTC,CASGGPGFYEQYF
TRBD1,TRBJ1-5,TRBV30,.,TGTGCCTGGAGTGCGGGACAGGGGGTGTTAGGCAATCAGCCCCAGCATTTT,CAWSAGQGVLGNQPQHF
TRBD1,TRBJ2-4,TRBV7-8,once,TGTGCCAGCAGCACATTAAACAGGGGGTTTCAGTACTTC,CASSTLNRGFQYF
.,TRBJ1-1,TRBV5-3,.,TGTGCCAGAAGCCCTGGGGAGGGCGAGGACACTGAAGCTTTCTTT,CARSPGEGEDTEAFF
TRBD1,TRBJ1-2,TRBV18,.,TGTGCCAGCTCACTAGGGACAGAGAACTATGGCTACACCTTC,CASSLGTENYGYTF
.,TRBJ1-1,TRBV6-5,few,TGTGCCAGCAGTAGGACAGTGAACACTGAAGCTTTCTTT,CASSRTVNTEAFF
.,TRBJ2-7,TRBV6-6,.,TGTGCCAGCAGCCGGGACAAGCTTTACGAGCAGTACTTC,CASSRDKLYEQYF
TRBD1,TRBJ1-4,TRBV5-1,.,TGCGCCAGCAGCAACTACAGGGGGCGGCGGGAAAAACTGTTTTTT,CASSNYRGRREKLFF
TRBD1,TRBJ2-3,TRBV5-8,.,TGTGCCAGCTGGGAACCGGGACAGGGGACTACGCAGTATTTT,CASWEPGQGTTQYF
TRBD1,TRBJ1-2,TRBV18,.,TGTGCCAGCTCTCTGGGACAGGGGACCCTTTCAGGTGGCTACACCTTC,CASSLGQGTLSGGYTF
.,TRBJ1-3,TRBV9,.,TGTGCCAGCAGCGTAGCGGGGGCGCCTGGAAACACCATATATTTT,CASSVAGAPGNTIYF
TRBD1,TRBJ1-1,TRBV5-1,.,TGCGCCAGCAGCTTGGCTAGACAGGGGATCGACGAAGCTTTCTTT,CASSLARQGIDEAFF
.,TRBJ2-1,TRBV6-5,.,TGTGCCAGCAGTTACTCGGGACGAGCCTACAATGAGCAGTTCTTC,CASSYSGRAYNEQFF
TRBD1,TRBJ1-2,TRBV6-6,.,TGTGCCAGCCGTGGACAGGGCTATGGCTACACCTTC,CASRGQGYGYTF
TRBD2,TRBJ2-1,TRBV11-2,.,TGTGCCAGCAGCTTGACTAGCGGGATGAGAGGTGAGCAGTTCTTC,CASSLTSGMRGEQFF
.,TRBJ2-7,TRBV11-2,.,TGTGCCAGCACGGACCCATACTCCTACGAGCAGTACTTC,CASTDPYSYEQYF
.,TRBJ2-1,TRBV7-9,.,TGTGCCAGCAGCTTTCTGTCGAGCTCCTACAATGAGCAGTTCTTC,CASSFLSSSYNEQFF
.,TRBJ1-1,TRBV7-3,.,TGTGCCAGCAGCTTAGGGGCGGGTAACACTGAAGCTTTCTTT,CASSLGAGNTEAFF
.,TRBJ1-2,TRBV7-3,few,TGTGCCAGCAGCTTCCGGACGGTCTATGGCTACACCTTC,CASSFRTVYGYTF
.,TRBJ2-7,TRBV5-1,.,TGCGCCAGCAGCTTGGAGCCAGGGGGACTCTACGAGCAGTACTTC,CASSLEPGGLYEQYF
.,TRBJ2-7,TRBV29-1,.,TGCAGCGTTGAAGGACAGTGGTACGAGCAGTACTTC,CSVEGQWYEQYF
.,TRBJ1-2,TRBV30,few,TGTGCCTGGATCACTTCGGCGGGAGCCTATGGCTACACCTTC,CAWITSAGAYGYTF
.,TRBJ2-7,TRBV30,.,TGTGCCTGGAGTCAGGGCCGGCCCTACGAGCAGTACTTC,CAWSQGRPYEQYF
TRBD2,TRBJ2-3,TRBV27,few,TGTGCCAGCAGTATCACGACTAGCGGAGTCAAGAGGGGCACAGATACGCAGTATTTT,CASSITTSGVKRGTDTQYF
.,TRBJ1-2,TRBV6-5,once,TGTGCCAGCAGAGGCGGGCTCTATGGCTACACCTTC,CASRGGLYGYTF
.,TRBJ2-7,TRBV30,.,TGTGCCTGGAGTGTATCCGGGGAAGTGCAGTACTTC,CAWSVSGEVQYF
TRBD1,TRBJ2-7,TRBV6-6,.,TGTGCCAGCAGTTCACGACAGGGGATGTCCTACGAGCAGTACTTC,CASSSRQGMSYEQYF
.,TRBJ1-2,TRBV11-2,.,TGTGCCAGCAGCTTAGATCCGGGACGGAAGAACTTC,CASSLDPGRKNF
TRBD1,TRBJ1-1,TRBV27,.,TGTGCCAGCAGTTCCGGACAGGGACTGAACACTGAAGCTTTCTTT,CASSSGQGLNTEAFF
TRBD1,TRBJ1-5,TRBV27,.,TGTGCCAGCAGTCTGGACAGGGGTAGCAATCAGCCCCAGCATTTT,CASSLDRGSNQPQHF